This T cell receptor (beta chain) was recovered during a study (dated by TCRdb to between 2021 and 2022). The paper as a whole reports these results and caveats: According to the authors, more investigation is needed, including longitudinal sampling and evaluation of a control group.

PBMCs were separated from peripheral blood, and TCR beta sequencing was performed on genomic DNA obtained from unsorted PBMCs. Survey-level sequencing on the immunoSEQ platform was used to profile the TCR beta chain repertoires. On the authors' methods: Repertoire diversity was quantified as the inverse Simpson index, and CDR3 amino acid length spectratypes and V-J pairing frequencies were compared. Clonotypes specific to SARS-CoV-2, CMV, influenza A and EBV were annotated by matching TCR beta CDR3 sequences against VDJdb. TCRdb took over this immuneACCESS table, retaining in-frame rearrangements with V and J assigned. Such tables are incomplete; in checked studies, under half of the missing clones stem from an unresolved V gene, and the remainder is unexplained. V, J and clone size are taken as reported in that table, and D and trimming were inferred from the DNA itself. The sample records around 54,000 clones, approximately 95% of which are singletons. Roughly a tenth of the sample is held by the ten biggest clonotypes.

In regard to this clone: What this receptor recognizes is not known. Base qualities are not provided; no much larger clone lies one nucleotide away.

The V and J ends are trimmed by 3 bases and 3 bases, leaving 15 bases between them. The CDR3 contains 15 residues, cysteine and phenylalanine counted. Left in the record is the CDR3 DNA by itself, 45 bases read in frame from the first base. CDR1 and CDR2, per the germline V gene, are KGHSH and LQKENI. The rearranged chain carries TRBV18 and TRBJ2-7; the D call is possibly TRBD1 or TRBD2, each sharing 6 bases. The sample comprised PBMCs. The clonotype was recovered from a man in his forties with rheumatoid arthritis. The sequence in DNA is TGTGCCAGCTCACCGTATGGGGGGCGTAACTACGAGCAGTACTTC. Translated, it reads CASSPYGGRNYEQYF.